Given below is one T cell receptor (beta chain) in context. Its antigen remains unidentified. These data come from a study of shared clonotypes between healthy human individuals. CDR3 length: 13 residues. Germline values: CDR1 MNHEY, CDR2 SVGAGI. With 6 bases removed from V and 7 bases from J, the gap between germline ends came to 16 bases. Regarding the study as a whole: For naive CD4 cells, 5% to 6.5% of clonotypes were shared across a few donors.

As processed by the authors: ImmunoSEQ output held junction-only sequences without quality scores, so filtering differed. Method: immunoSEQ multiplex PCR; TCRdb's copy keeps in-frame clones and lacks some. The V and J calls and the clone size are those of that table, but D and trimming were determined from the DNA. The repertoire holds millions of clones, with approximately 92% as singletons. The chain carries TRBV6-5 and TRBJ2-7; no clear D gene. The sequenced sample consisted of naive CD4+ T cells sorted from blood. As for subset: CD45RA+ positively selected. The TCR sequence derives from a man younger than 30 in good health. CDR3 bases: TGTGCCAGCAGATTACAGAGATTCGGAGAGCAGTACTTC. Translated: CASRLQRFGEQYF.